This T cell receptor (beta chain) was obtained from a study of T cell repertoires in cytomegalovirus infection. In this sample, this clonotype turned up many times. MiXCR was run by TCRdb on the reads, yielding one entry per CDR3 protein. The sample gives under 350,000 distinct CDR3 sequences, 8% to 10% of which show up once; approximately 2.3% is in the top ten. Per the germline V gene, CDR1 is SGHTA and CDR2 is FQGNSA. Trimming cost V 4 bases and J 0 bases; bases outside gene matches: 4. This CDR3 comprises 17 residues. Sequencing input: PBMCs. The sequence came from a human donor in good health (CMV status not recorded). Some clones in this sample may be carry-over from other donors' samples. The rearrangement joins TRBV7-2 to TRBJ2-2, with 11 bases aligning to TRBD2. In DNA, the CDR3 is TGTGCCAGCAGCTCTAGCGGGGGGCTCGCGAACACCGGGGAGCTGTTTTTT. This sequence encodes CASSSSGGLANTGELFF.